These 22 T cell receptor beta chains came from one sample sequenced in a study of T cells in Graves' hyperthyroidism and ophthalmopathy. RNA transcripts served as the template for amplifying TCR beta CDR3 regions. Primed by the HTBI set, a first-round RT-PCR was run on the TCR CDR3. Each CDR3 protein is one row after TCRdb ran MiXCR on the multiplex PCR reads. The profile shows fewer than 650,000 distinct CDR3 sequences, 46% of them singletons. Sequencing was done on a sample of peripheral blood or thyroid tissue (not recorded which). The receptors come from an adult woman with Graves' disease, either hyperthyroidism or ophthalmopathy (not recorded which).

The chain uses TRBV5-1 and TRBJ1-1, with D unclear. CDR3 length: 13 residues. V was cut by 4 bases and J by 3 bases, with 10 bases left in between. Germline V gives CDR1 SGHRS, CDR2 YFSETQ. CDR3: CASSPDGDTEAFF. In DNA form, the CDR3 reads TGCGCCAGCAGCCCCGACGGAGACACTGAAGCTTTCTTT. The entire variable domain, with the rest obtained from reference TRBV5-1 and TRBJ1-1, is as follows: KAGVTQTPRYLIKTRGQQVTLSCSPISGHRSVSWYQQTPGQGLQFLFEYFSETQRNKGNFPGRFSGRQFSNSRSEMNVSTLELGDSALYLCASSPDGDTEAFFGQGTRLTVV.

This clonotype was counted many times. The V call is TRBV5-1, the J call TRBJ1-4, with D possibly matching TRBD1 (5 bases). There are 14 residues in the CDR3. The germline V and J ends were trimmed by 3 bases and 3 bases, with 9 bases remaining between them. Germline V gives CDR1 SGHRS, CDR2 YFSETQ. The chain's CDR3 is CASSSRAPNEKLFF. The CDR3 nucleotides read TGCGCCAGCAGCTCCAGGGCCCCTAATGAAAAACTGTTTTTT.

The genes are TRBV2 and TRBJ1-1; 9 positions agree with TRBD1. Germline V gene sequence: CDR1 SNHLY, CDR2 FYNNEI. This CDR3 comprises 13 residues. The V gene end was trimmed by 6 bases and the J gene end by 6 bases; junction bases not matched to a gene: 5. DNA for the CDR3: TGTGCCAGCAGCGATCGGGACAGGGCTGAAGCTTTCTTT. The encoded protein is CASSDRDRAEAFF.

This clonotype was detected ten times or more. The chain uses TRBV6-5 and TRBJ1-1; D is uncertain. The V gene lost 6 bases and the J gene lost 0 bases, with 14 bases spanning the gap. This CDR3 is built from 15 residues. Looked up from germline, CDR1 is MNHEY and CDR2 is SVGAGI. The CDR3 spells CASSLQSTLNTEAFF. As DNA, the CDR3 is TGTGCCAGCAGCCTACAGTCCACGTTGAACACTGAAGCTTTCTTT.

This chain connects TRBV20-1 to TRBJ2-3; the D gene could be TRBD1 or TRBD2 (5 bases each). The CDR3 extends over 14 amino acids. V lost 7 bases, J lost 5 bases, and 19 bases lay in between. The V gene's germline CDR1 is DFQATT and CDR2 SNEGSKA (reference sequence). CDR3 region: CSGTDGTAGDTQYF. The CDR3 coding sequence is TGCAGTGGAACCGACGGGACCGCCGGAGATACGCAGTATTTT.

The sample holds many counts of this clonotype. The V call is TRBV20-1, the J call TRBJ1-4, with 7 bases aligning to TRBD1. CDR3 length: 15 amino acids. V trimming: 3 bases; J trimming: 8 bases; junction bases outside the gene matches: 12. In germline, CDR1 is DFQATT, CDR2 SNEGSKA (reference sequence). The CDR3 DNA sequence: TGCAGTGCTAGCGGGACAGCGGCAGAGGGGGAAAAACTGTTTTTT. It specifies CSASGTAAEGEKLFF.

This clonotype was counted many times. The chain uses TRBV19 and TRBJ2-6, with D unclear. Germline V gene sequence: CDR1 LNHDA, CDR2 SQIVND (reference sequence). V was trimmed by 6 bases and J by 4 bases, leaving 19 bases between them. CDR3 size: 17 residues. CDR3 amino acids: CASRPGPSEVGANVLTF. The CDR3 DNA reads TGTGCCAGTAGGCCGGGTCCTTCAGAAGTAGGGGCCAACGTCCTGACTTTC.

The rearrangement links TRBV29-1 to TRBJ2-5; TRBD1 matches at 7 bases. CDR1 and CDR2 from the germline V gene are SQVTM and ANQGSEA. CDR3 length equals 11 residues. After removal of 8 bases from V and 4 bases from J, the junction contained 4 bases not matched to a gene. CDR3 coding DNA: TGCAGCATTACAGGGGCAGAGACCCAGTACTTC. This gives the protein CSITGAETQYF.

This clonotype has at least ten counts. For the CDR3, the DNA is TGTGCCAGCAGCCCCGGGGGACATTACGAGCAGTACTTC. Translating gives CASSPGGHYEQYF. This chain connects TRBV7-9 to TRBJ2-7; the D gene could be TRBD1 or TRBD2 (6 bases each). V was cut by 5 bases and J by 4 bases, with 12 bases left in between. CDR1 SEHNR and CDR2 FQNEAQ come from the germline V gene (reference sequence). The CDR3 is 13 residues long.

J is TRBJ2-2 and V is TRBV7-2, with D possibly matching TRBD1 (6 bases). This CDR3 region has 13 residues. Germline CDR1 is SGHTA and CDR2 is FQGNSA. V lost 5 bases to trimming and J lost 7 bases, with 11 bases between them. As DNA, the CDR3 is TGTGCCAGCAGCACGGACAGTTACGGGGAGCTGTTTTTT. Its protein product is CASSTDSYGELFF.

This chain links TRBV7-8 with TRBJ1-4; tentatively, D is TRBD1 (6 bases). This CDR3 is 15 amino acids long. V was clipped by 6 bases and J by 7 bases, with 18 bases between them. CDR1 and CDR2 from the germline V gene are SGHVS and FQNEAQ. The CDR3 region is CASSTLDQGGEKLFF. CDR3 nucleotides: TGTGCCAGCAGTACCTTAGACCAAGGGGGTGAAAAACTGTTTTTT.

This clonotype was seen repeatedly, ten times or more. The chain combines TRBV20-1 with TRBJ1-5; the match to TRBD1 covers 8 bases. Trimming took 0 bases from V and 2 from J; bases not matched to a gene: 3. From germline, CDR1 is DFQATT and CDR2 SNEGSKA (reference sequence). The CDR3 runs 15 residues. The CDR3 DNA reads as TGCAGTGCTAGAGACGACAGGGGCGGCAATCAGCCCCAGCATTTT. Amino acids: CSARDDRGGNQPQHF.

The chain carries TRBV7-9 and TRBJ2-5; D not resolved. Germline-derived CDR1 and CDR2 are SEHNR and FQNEAQ (reference sequence). Trimming cost V 3 bases and J 4 bases, with 15 bases left between them. CDR3 length equals 15 residues. In nucleotides, the CDR3 is TGTGCCAGCAGCTTTAGTTTTTATCGGCGAGAGACCCAGTACTTC. It is translated as CASSFSFYRRETQYF.

The table lists this clonotype with a few counts. This chain links TRBV7-2 with TRBJ1-2; 9 bases agree with TRBD1. CDR1 SGHTA and CDR2 FQGNSA come from the germline V gene. This CDR3 contains 16 residues. Losses at the gene ends were 5 bases for V and 3 bases for J; bases not matched to a gene: 10. The chain's CDR3 is CASSDLGQGADYGYTF. The CDR3 nucleotides are TGTGCCAGCAGCGACTTGGGACAGGGAGCCGACTATGGCTACACCTTC.

This clonotype was observed many times. The chain is built from TRBV9 and TRBJ1-3; D remains ambiguous. The CDR3 runs to 19 residues. CDR1 and CDR2 (germline): SGDLS, YYNGEE. Trimming cost V 4 bases and J 0 bases, with 23 bases left between them. CDR3 bases: TGTGCCAGCAGCCCTAACCGCGGGATCCTCCGGGACTCTGGAAACACCATATATTTT. Amino acids: CASSPNRGILRDSGNTIYF.

As regards this clonotype: It is unclear where the CDR3 begins or ends on the DNA, so no DNA is shown, and the CDR3 is as TCRdb lists it. V usage is TRBV29-1 and J usage is TRBJ1-1. Including both end residues, the CDR3 is 13 amino acids long. Germline loops: CDR1 SQVTM, CDR2 ANQGSEA. CDR3 amino acids: CSVVGWGNTEASF.

V is TRBV28 and J is TRBJ2-5; no clear D. The CDR3 loop spans 14 amino acids. Germline V CDR1 and CDR2: MDHEN, SYDVKM. Trimming took 5 bases from V and 5 from J, leaving 15 bases between them. The CDR3 nucleotides are TGTGCCAGCAGTCCCGGCAAGGACCTTGAGACCCAGTACTTC. Translating it yields CASSPGKDLETQYF.

This clonotype was observed a handful of times. This chain links TRBV6-5 with TRBJ2-7; the D is unclear. Trimming stripped 2 bases from V and 3 bases from J, with 8 bases between. The germline V gene has CDR1 MNHEY and CDR2 SVGAGI. The CDR3 has 13 amino acids. Here the CDR3 DNA reads TGTGCCAGCAGTTACGCCAGGAACTACGAGCAGTACTTC. Amino acid sequence: CASSYARNYEQYF.

The rearrangement joins TRBV29-1 to TRBJ1-2, with TRBD1 matching 8 bases. CDR1 SQVTM and CDR2 ANQGSEA come from the germline V gene. Trimming took 8 bases from V and 6 from J; bases not matched to a gene: 2. The CDR3 has 10 residues. Here the CDR3 reads CSLDRDGYTF. CDR3 coding DNA: TGCAGCTTGGACAGGGATGGCTACACCTTC.

The chain couples TRBV7-8 to TRBJ1-3, with a weak D call TRBD1 (5 bases). Germline V gene sequence: CDR1 SGHVS, CDR2 FQNEAQ. The CDR3 runs to 14 residues. The V end lost 2 bases, the J end lost 9 bases, and 14 bases lay between the germline ends. CDR3 in amino acids: CASSLPGMVGTIYF. The CDR3 DNA sequence: TGTGCCAGCAGCTTACCAGGGATGGTTGGCACCATATATTTT.

The J gene is TRBJ1-2, the V gene TRBV10-2, with D possibly TRBD1 on 5 matching bases. The length of the CDR3 is 14 residues. CDR1 is WSHSY and CDR2 is SAAADI in the germline V gene. The germline V and J ends were trimmed by 6 bases and 4 bases, with 15 bases remaining between them. CDR3 sequence: CASSQEGVGYGYTF. CDR3 DNA sequence: TGCGCCAGCAGCCAAGAAGGGGTTGGCTATGGCTACACCTTC.

This clonotype was picked up a small number of times. J is TRBJ1-4 and V is TRBV25-1; no firm D call. The CDR3 covers 14 residues. Germline V gene data show CDR1 as MGHDK and CDR2 as SYGVNS. The V gene lost 2 bases and the J gene lost 12 bases, with 16 bases spanning the gap. The CDR3 nucleotides are TGTGCCAGCAGTGAAAGGACGGAGAATGGGCAACTGTTTTTT. Translation gives CASSERTENGQLFF.